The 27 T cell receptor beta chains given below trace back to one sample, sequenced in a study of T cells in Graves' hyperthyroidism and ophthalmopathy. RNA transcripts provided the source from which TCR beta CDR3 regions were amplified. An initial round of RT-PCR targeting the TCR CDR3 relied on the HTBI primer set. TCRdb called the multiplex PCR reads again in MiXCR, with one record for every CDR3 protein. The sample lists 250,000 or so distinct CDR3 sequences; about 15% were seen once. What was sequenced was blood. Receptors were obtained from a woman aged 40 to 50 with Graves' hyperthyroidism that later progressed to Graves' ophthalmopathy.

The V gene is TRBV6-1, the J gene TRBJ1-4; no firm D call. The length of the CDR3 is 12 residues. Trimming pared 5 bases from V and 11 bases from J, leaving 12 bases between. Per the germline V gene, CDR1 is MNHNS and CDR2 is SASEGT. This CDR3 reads CASSPDGLKLFF. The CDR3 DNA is TGTGCCAGCAGTCCGGACGGACTTAAACTGTTTTTT.

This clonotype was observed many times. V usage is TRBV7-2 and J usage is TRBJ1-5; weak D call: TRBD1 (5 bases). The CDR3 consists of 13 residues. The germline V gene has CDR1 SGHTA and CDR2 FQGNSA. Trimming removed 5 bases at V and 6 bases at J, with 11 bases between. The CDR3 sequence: CASSPRGRQPQHF. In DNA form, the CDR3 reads TGTGCCAGCAGCCCAAGGGGCCGTCAGCCCCAGCATTTT. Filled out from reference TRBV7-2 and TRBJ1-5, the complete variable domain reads GAGVSQSPSNKVTEKGKDVELRCDPISGHTALYWYRQSLGQGLEFLIYFQGNSAPDKSGLPSDRFSAERTGGSVSTLTIQRTQQEDSAVYLCASSPRGRQPQHFGDGTRLSIL.

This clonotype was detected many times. As DNA, the CDR3 is TGTGCCAGCAGTTACGGGGGGGGACTGAACACTGAAGCTTTCTTT. This codes for CASSYGGGLNTEAFF. This sequence joins TRBV6-5 and TRBJ1-1; D may be TRBD1 (5 bases). There are 15 residues in the CDR3. Germline CDR1 MNHEY, CDR2 SVGAGI. Trimming shortened V by 2 bases and J by 0 bases, and 10 bases separated the two germline ends.

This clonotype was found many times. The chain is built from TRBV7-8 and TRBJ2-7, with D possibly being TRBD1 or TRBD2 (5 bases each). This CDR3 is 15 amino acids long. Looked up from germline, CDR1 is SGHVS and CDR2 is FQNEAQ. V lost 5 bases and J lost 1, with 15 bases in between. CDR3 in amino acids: CASSNKRDRSYEQYF. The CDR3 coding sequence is TGTGCCAGCAGCAACAAAAGGGACCGATCCTACGAGCAGTACTTC.

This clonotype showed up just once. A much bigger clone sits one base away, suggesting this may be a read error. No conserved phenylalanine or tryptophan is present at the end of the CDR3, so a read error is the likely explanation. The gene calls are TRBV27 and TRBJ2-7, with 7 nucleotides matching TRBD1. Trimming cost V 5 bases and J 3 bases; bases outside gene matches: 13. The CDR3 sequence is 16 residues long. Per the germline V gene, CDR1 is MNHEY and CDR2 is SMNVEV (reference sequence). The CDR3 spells CASSPLGQMGVYEQYS. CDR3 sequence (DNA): TGTGCCAGCAGTCCGTTGGGACAGATGGGGGTCTACGAGCAGTACTCC.

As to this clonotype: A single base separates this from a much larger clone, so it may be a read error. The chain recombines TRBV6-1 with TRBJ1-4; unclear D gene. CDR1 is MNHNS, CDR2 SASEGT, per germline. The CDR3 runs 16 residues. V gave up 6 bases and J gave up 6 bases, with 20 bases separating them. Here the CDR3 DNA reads TGTGCCAGCAGATCTGTTAAGGAGAGACCCGATGAAAAACTGTTTTTT. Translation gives CASRSVKERPDEKLFF.

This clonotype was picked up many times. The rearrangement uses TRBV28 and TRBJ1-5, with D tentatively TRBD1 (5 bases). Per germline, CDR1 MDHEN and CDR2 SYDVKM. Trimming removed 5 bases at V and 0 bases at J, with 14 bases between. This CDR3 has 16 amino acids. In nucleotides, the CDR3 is TGTGCCAGCAGTGGACCGGGGGGAGATAGCAATCAGCCCCAGCATTTT. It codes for CASSGPGGDSNQPQHF.

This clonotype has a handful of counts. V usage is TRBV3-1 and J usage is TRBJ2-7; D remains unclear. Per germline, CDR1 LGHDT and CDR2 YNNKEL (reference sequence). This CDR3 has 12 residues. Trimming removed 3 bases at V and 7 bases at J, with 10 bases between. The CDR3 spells CASSHLGLEQYF. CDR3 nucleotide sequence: TGTGCCAGCAGCCATCTTGGTTTGGAGCAGTACTTC.

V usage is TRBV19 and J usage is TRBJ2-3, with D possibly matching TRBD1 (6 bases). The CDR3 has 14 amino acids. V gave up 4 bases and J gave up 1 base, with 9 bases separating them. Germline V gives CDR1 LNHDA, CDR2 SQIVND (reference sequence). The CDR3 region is CASSRAGGTDTQYF. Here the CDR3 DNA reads TGTGCCAGTAGTAGGGCAGGGGGCACAGATACGCAGTATTTT.

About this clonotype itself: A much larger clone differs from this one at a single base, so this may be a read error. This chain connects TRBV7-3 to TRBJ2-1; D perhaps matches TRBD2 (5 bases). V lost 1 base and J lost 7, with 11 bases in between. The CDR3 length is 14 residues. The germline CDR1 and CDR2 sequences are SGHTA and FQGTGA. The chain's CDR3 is CASSLRPSGNEQFF. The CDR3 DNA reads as TGTGCCAGCAGCTTAAGACCATCGGGAAATGAGCAGTTCTTC. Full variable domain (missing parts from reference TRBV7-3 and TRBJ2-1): GAGVSQTPSNKVTEKGKYVELRCDPISGHTALYWYRQSLGQGPEFLIYFQGTGAADDSGLPNDRFFAVRPEGSVSTLKIQRTERGDSAVYLCASSLRPSGNEQFFGPGTRLTVL.

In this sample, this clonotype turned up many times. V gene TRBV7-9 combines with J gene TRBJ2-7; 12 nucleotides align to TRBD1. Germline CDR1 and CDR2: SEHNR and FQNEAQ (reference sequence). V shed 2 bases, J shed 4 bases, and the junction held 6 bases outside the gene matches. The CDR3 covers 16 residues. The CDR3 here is CASSLISGQGAYEQYF. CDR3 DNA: TGTGCCAGCAGCTTAATATCGGGACAGGGGGCTTACGAGCAGTACTTC. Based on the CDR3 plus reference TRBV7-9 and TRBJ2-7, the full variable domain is DTGVSQNPRHKITKRGQNVTFRCDPISEHNRLYWYRQTLGQGPEFLTYFQNEAQLEKSRLLSDRFSAERPKGSFSTLEIQRTEQGDSAMYLCASSLISGQGAYEQYFGPGTRLTVT.

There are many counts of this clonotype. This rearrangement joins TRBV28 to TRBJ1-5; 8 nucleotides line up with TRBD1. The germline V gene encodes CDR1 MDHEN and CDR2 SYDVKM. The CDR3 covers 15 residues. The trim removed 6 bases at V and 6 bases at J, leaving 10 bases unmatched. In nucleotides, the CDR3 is TGTGCCAGCAGCTTCACGGACAGGGTGGGTCAGCCCCAGCATTTT. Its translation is CASSFTDRVGQPQHF.

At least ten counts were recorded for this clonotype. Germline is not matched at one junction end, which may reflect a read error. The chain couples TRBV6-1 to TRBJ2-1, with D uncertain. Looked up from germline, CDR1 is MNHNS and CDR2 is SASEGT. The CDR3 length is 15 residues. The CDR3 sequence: CASREDPSSYNEQFF. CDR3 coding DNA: TGTGCCAGCAGGGAAGACCCGAGCTCCTACAATGAGCAGTTCTTC.

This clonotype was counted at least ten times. CDR3 sequence: CASGDPGQSYEQYF. CDR3 DNA sequence: TGTGCCAGCGGAGACCCGGGACAAAGCTACGAGCAGTACTTC. The chain recombines TRBV2 with TRBJ2-7; possibly TRBD1 for D (6 bases). V lost 8 bases and J lost 3, with 17 bases in between. The V gene's germline CDR1 is SNHLY and CDR2 FYNNEI. The CDR3 extends over 14 amino acids.

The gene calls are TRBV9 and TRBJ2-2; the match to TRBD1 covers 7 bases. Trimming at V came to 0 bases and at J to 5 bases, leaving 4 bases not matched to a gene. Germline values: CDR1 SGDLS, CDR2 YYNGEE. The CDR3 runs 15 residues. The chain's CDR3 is CASSVGDSSTGELFF. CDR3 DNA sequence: TGTGCCAGCAGCGTAGGGGACAGCAGTACCGGGGAGCTGTTTTTT. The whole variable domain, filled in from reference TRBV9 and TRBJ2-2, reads DSGVTQTPKHLITATGQRVTLRCSPRSGDLSVYWYQQSLDQGLQFLIQYYNGEERAKGNILERFSAQQFPDLHSELNLSSLELGDSALYFCASSVGDSSTGELFFGEGSRLTVL.

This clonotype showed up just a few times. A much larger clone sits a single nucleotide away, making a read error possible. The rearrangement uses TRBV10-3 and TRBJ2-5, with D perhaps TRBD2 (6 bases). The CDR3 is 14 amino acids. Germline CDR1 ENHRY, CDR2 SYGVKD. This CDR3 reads CAISDVGGKEAQYF. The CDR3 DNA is TGTGCCATCAGTGATGTTGGGGGGAAAGAGGCCCAGTACTTC.

CDR3 region: CSARLTGRNSPLHF. Here the CDR3 DNA reads TGCAGTGCTAGATTGACAGGGAGGAATTCACCCCTCCACTTT. The chain joins TRBV20-1 to TRBJ1-6; 7 bases agree with TRBD1. The CDR3 covers 14 residues. The V and J ends lost 2 bases and 7 bases, in that order; junction bases with no gene match: 5. CDR1 and CDR2 from the germline V gene are DFQATT and SNEGSKA (reference sequence).

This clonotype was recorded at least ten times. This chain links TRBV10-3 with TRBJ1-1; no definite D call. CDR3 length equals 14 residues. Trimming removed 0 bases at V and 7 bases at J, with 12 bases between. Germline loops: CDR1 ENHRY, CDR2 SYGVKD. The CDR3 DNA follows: TGTGCCATCAGTGAGTCTGGAGGGCAGAATGAAGCTTTCTTT. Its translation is CAISESGGQNEAFF.

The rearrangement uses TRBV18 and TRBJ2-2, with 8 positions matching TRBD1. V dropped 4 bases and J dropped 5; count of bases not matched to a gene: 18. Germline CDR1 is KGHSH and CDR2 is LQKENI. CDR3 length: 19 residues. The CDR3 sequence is CASSLRGRRTGVRTGELFF. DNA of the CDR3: TGTGCCAGCTCACTCAGGGGGCGCAGGACGGGAGTTCGTACCGGGGAGCTGTTTTTT. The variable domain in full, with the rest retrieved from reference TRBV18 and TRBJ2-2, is NAGVMQNPRHLVRRRGQEARLRCSPMKGHSHVYWYRQLPEEGLKFMVYLQKENIIDESGMPKERFSAEFPKEGPSILRIQQVVRGDSAAYFCASSLRGRRTGVRTGELFFGEGSRLTVL.

The DNA for the CDR3 is TGCGCCAGCAGCTATGCCCCCCCGAGCCGGACGGTAAAGGGTGAAAAACTGTTTTTT. It specifies CASSYAPPSRTVKGEKLFF. The chain has TRBV5-1 and TRBJ1-4; D gene uncertain. Germline values: CDR1 SGHRS, CDR2 YFSETQ. Trimming stripped 3 bases from V and 7 bases from J, with 28 bases between. The CDR3 spans 19 residues.

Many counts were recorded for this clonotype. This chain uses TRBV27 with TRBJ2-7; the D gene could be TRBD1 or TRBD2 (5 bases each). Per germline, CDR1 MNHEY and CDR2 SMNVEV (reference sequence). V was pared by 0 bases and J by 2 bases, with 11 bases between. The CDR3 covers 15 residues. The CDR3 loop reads CASSLSTGPTYEQYF. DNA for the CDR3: TGTGCCAGCAGTTTATCAACGGGACCTACCTACGAGCAGTACTTC.

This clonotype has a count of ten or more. CDR3 DNA: TGTGCCAGCAGCCATGGACAGCGAACGATCGAAAAACTGTTTTTT. Its protein is CASSHGQRTIEKLFF. The V and J genes are TRBV6-1 and TRBJ1-4; D perhaps matches TRBD1 (6 bases). This CDR3 has 15 amino acids. V lost 6 bases, J lost 8 bases, and 19 bases lay in between. CDR1 and CDR2 (germline): MNHNS, SASEGT.

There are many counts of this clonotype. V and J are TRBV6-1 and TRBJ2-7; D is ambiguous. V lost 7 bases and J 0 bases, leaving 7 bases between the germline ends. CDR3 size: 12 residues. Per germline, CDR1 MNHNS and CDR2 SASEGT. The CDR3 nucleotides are TGTGCCAGCATTGGGATCTCCTACGAGCAGTACTTC. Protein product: CASIGISYEQYF.

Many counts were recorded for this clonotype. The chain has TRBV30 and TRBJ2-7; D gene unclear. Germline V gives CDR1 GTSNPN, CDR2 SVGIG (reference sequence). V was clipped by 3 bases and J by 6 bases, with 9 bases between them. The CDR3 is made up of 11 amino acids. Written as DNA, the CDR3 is TGTGCCTGGAGCGAATGGGGCGAGCAGTACTTC. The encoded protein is CAWSEWGEQYF. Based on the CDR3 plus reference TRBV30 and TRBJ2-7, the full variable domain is SQTIHQWPATLVQPVGSPLSLECTVEGTSNPNLYWYRQAAGRGLQLLFYSVGIGQISSEVPQNLSASRPQDRQFILSSKKLLLSDSGFYLCAWSEWGEQYFGPGTRLTVT.

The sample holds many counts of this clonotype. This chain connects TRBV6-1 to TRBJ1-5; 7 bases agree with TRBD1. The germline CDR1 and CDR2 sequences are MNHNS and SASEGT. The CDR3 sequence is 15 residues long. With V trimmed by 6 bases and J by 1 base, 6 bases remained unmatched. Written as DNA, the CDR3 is TGTGCCAGCAGCTCCGACAGGGCGAGCAATCAGCCCCAGCATTTT. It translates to CASSSDRASNQPQHF.

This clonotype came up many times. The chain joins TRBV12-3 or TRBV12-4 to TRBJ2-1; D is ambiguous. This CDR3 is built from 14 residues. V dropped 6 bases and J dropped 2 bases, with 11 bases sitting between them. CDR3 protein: CASSPRTPYNEQFF. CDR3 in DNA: TGTGCCAGCAGCCCTAGAACCCCCTACAATGAGCAGTTCTTC.

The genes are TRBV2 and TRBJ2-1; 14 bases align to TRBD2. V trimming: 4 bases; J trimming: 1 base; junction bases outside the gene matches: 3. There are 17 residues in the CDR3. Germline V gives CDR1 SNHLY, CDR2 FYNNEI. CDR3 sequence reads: CASSGGLAGVSYNEQFF. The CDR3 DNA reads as TGTGCCAGCAGTGGGGGACTAGCGGGAGTTTCCTACAATGAGCAGTTCTTC.